This TCR beta chain was recovered during a study of PD-1 blockade in classical Hodgkin lymphoma. Points from the study as a whole: Lower baseline TCR diversity marked trial partial responders and progressors.

As to this clone: Its antigen is still unknown.

All patients experienced relapse after autologous stem cell transplantation, and brentuximab vedotin exposure was variable. TCRdb keeps only in-frame clones here, not all; method: immunoSEQ multiplex PCR. The data hold 55,000 to 65,000 clones, with approximately 92% observed a single time. With 6 bases clipped from V and 2 bases from J, the junction kept 15 bases outside the gene matches. The germline V gene encodes CDR1 MNHEY and CDR2 SMNVEV (reference sequence). This CDR3 is built from 17 residues. This TCR came from a human donor with classical Hodgkin lymphoma. This chain uses TRBV27 with TRBJ1-1; 7 positions agree with TRBD1. The specimen comprised peripheral blood mononuclear cells (PBMCs), sampled at baseline. DNA for the CDR3: TGTGCCAGCAGCCCCCTCTGGACAGGTCCCTTAAACACTGAAGCTTTCTTT. Its translation is CASSPLWTGPLNTEAFF.